These 16 T cell receptor beta chains came from one sample sequenced in a study of T cells in Graves' hyperthyroidism and ophthalmopathy. RNA transcripts provided the source from which TCR beta CDR3 regions were amplified. The HTBI primer set was used in a first-round RT-PCR of the TCR CDR3. MiXCR was run by TCRdb on the multiplex PCR reads, yielding one entry per CDR3 protein. The profile shows roughly 700,000 distinct CDR3 sequences, 30% to 40% of them singletons. The sequenced sample consisted of blood. These receptor sequences come from a woman aged 40-49 years with Graves' hyperthyroidism.

The chain carries TRBV25-1 and TRBJ1-6; 8 nucleotides line up with TRBD1. From germline, CDR1 is MGHDK and CDR2 SYGVNS. The ends lost 9 bases at V and 8 bases at J; junction bases unmatched: 9. This CDR3 has 14 amino acids. The CDR3 sequence: CASADRGRDSPLHF. CDR3 nucleotides: TGTGCCAGTGCCGACAGGGGTAGGGATTCACCCCTCCACTTT.

This chain links TRBV2 with TRBJ1-5, with D tentatively TRBD1 (5 bases). Trimming took off 4 bases at V and 1 base at J, with 14 bases between the two ends. The CDR3 has 16 residues. Germline assignment: CDR1 SNHLY and CDR2 FYNNEI. The CDR3 loop is CASSAWDSPSNQPQHF. CDR3 nucleotides: TGTGCCAGCAGTGCCTGGGACTCCCCAAGCAATCAGCCCCAGCATTTT.

The gene calls are TRBV10-2 and TRBJ2-7; 7 bases agree with TRBD1. The J call may be in error: the DNA end matches TRBJ2-1 better. Per germline, CDR1 WSHSY and CDR2 SAAADI. This CDR3 region has 15 residues. Written as DNA, the CDR3 is TGCGCCAGCAGTGATAGGAGACAGGGTTTCAGTGAGCAGTTCTTC. Protein product: CASSDRRQGFSEQFF.

This chain uses TRBV10-3 with TRBJ1-2; D might be TRBD1 (5 bases). The ends were cut back, 0 bases at V and 7 bases at J, with 18 bases in the middle. Germline CDR1 is ENHRY and CDR2 is SYGVKD. This CDR3 spans 16 amino acids. CDR3: CAISESNWRGYGGYTF. In DNA form, the CDR3 reads TGTGCCATCAGTGAGTCAAATTGGAGGGGCTACGGTGGCTACACCTTC.

This clonotype was picked up many times. The rearrangement links TRBV7-2 to TRBJ1-1, with TRBD1 as a possible D gene (6 bases). The CDR3 totals 14 residues. The germline CDR1 and CDR2 sequences are SGHTA and FQGNSA. V dropped 5 bases and J dropped 4 bases, with 14 bases sitting between them. In DNA, the CDR3 is TGTGCCAGCAGCCTACGGACAGAAAGCACTGAAGCTTTCTTT. Its translation: CASSLRTESTEAFF.

This clonotype was detected a few times. The chain joins TRBV29-1 to TRBJ1-2; 7 positions match TRBD1. This CDR3 region has 16 residues. The J segment lost 4 bases and the V segment lost 4 bases, leaving 15 bases of the junction unmatched. Germline CDR1 SQVTM, CDR2 ANQGSEA. DNA of the CDR3: TGCAGCGTTGTGGGGGGAAGAGACAGGGATACCTATGGCTACACCTTC. It yields the protein CSVVGGRDRDTYGYTF. Complete variable domain (other parts from reference TRBV29-1 and TRBJ1-2): SAVISQKPSRDICQRGTSLTIQCQVDSQVTMMFWYRQQPGQSLTLIATANQGSEATYESGFVIDKFPISRPNLTFSTLTVSNMSPEDSSIYLCSVVGGRDRDTYGYTFGSGTRLTVV.

The sample holds many counts of this clonotype. The chain couples TRBV7-6 to TRBJ1-1, with 8 bases identical to TRBD1. The germline V gene has CDR1 SGHVS and CDR2 FNYEAQ. The CDR3 is 13 amino acids. V gave up 5 bases and J gave up 5 bases; unmatched junction bases: 4. CDR3 in DNA: TGTGCCAGCAGCGACAGGGGCGGGACTGAAGCTTTCTTT. Translating gives CASSDRGGTEAFF.

This clonotype came up a few times. This chain links TRBV10-3 with TRBJ1-5; D gene uncertain. The germline V gene encodes CDR1 ENHRY and CDR2 SYGVKD. The germline V and J ends were trimmed by 10 bases and 5 bases, with 12 bases remaining between them. The CDR3 runs 12 residues. CDR3 loop: CATREVDQPQHF. In nucleotides, the CDR3 is TGTGCCACCCGCGAGGTAGATCAGCCCCAGCATTTT.

This clonotype was seen more than once but under ten times. V is TRBV6-6 and J is TRBJ2-7; 10 nucleotides match TRBD1. Germline lookup yields CDR1 MNHNY and CDR2 SVGAGI (reference sequence). V shed 6 bases and J 3 bases; nucleotides not matched to a gene: 8. This CDR3 spans 15 amino acids. The CDR3 protein is CASSLGGTGVYEQYF. In DNA, the CDR3 is TGTGCCAGCAGCCTAGGGGGGACAGGGGTCTACGAGCAGTACTTC.

Only one count was recorded for this clonotype. The V and J genes are TRBV12-3 or TRBV12-4 and TRBJ1-5; D is possibly TRBD1 (5 bases). This CDR3 contains 14 residues. The CDR3 sequence: CASALGGSNQPQHF. The CDR3 DNA reads as TGTGCTAGTGCCCTGGGGGGAAGCAATCAGCCCCAGCATTTT.

The rearrangement uses TRBV6-5 and TRBJ1-1; tentatively, D is TRBD1 (5 bases). CDR1 is MNHEY, CDR2 SVGAGI, per germline. The CDR3 is made up of 14 amino acids. Trimming left V 3 bases short and J 1 base short, with 9 bases between. CDR3 loop: CASSYWGSNTEAFF. CDR3 DNA: TGTGCCAGCAGTTATTGGGGGTCGAACACTGAAGCTTTCTTT.

The J gene is TRBJ2-7, the V gene TRBV12-3 or TRBV12-4; no definite D call. The V and J ends lost 6 bases and 6 bases respectively, with 21 bases between them. The CDR3 is 15 amino acids. The CDR3 DNA is TGTGCCAGCAGCCCTACCGCGACCCGAGGCGGCGAGCAGTACTTC. Its protein is CASSPTATRGGEQYF.

This clonotype was counted many times. The chain uses TRBV10-2 and TRBJ1-2; the D is unclear. CDR1 is WSHSY and CDR2 is SAAADI in the germline V gene. Trimming cost V 3 bases and J 4 bases, with 6 bases left between them. The CDR3 has 12 amino acids. The CDR3 coding sequence is TGCGCCAGCAGTGATGGCCCCTATGGCTACACCTTC. Translation: CASSDGPYGYTF.

The chain joins TRBV7-2 to TRBJ1-5, with 7 bases matching TRBD1. Trimming took 1 base from V and 7 from J; bases not matched to a gene: 13. The CDR3 has 17 amino acids. Germline values: CDR1 SGHTA, CDR2 FQGNSA. The CDR3 is CASSLDPGGEETQPQHF. The CDR3 nucleotides read TGTGCCAGCAGCTTAGACCCAGGGGGAGAAGAGACCCAGCCCCAGCATTTT.

This clonotype was counted at least ten times. CDR3 sequence (DNA): TGTGCCAGCAGCTTAGGGATCAGCAATCAGCCCCAGCATTTT. This codes for CASSLGISNQPQHF. The V call is TRBV7-2, the J call TRBJ1-5; D is uncertain. The CDR3 loop spans 14 amino acids. Germline V lookup: CDR1 SGHTA, CDR2 FQGNSA. Trimming shortened V by 1 base and J by 1 base, and 5 bases separated the two germline ends.

This clonotype appeared many times. The chain uses TRBV9 and TRBJ2-2, with D hard to call. The CDR3 consists of 15 residues. V was shortened by 3 bases and J by 8 bases, with 17 bases between the two germline ends. The germline CDR1 and CDR2 sequences are SGDLS and YYNGEE. CDR3 loop: CASSALPESGGELFF. The CDR3 region has the DNA TGTGCCAGCAGCGCTCTTCCGGAAAGTGGGGGGGAGCTGTTTTTT.